This TCR beta chain originates from a study of cytomegalovirus exposure and HLA in healthy donors. The germline gives CDR1 SGHRS, CDR2 YFSETQ. The CDR3 is 17 residues long. V lost 0 bases to trimming and J lost 3 bases; unmatched junction nucleotides: 6. Whole-study findings and limits: In vitro experiments confirmed that three CMV-associated chains were specific for CMV antigens.

There are a few counts of this clone. Its antigen is undetermined. Primers: 60 Vbeta forward and 13 Jbeta reverse. Sequencing was performed with immunoSEQ multiplex PCR; in TCRdb, only in-frame clones are kept and a portion is missing. The table shows almost 95,000 clones, with around 66% occurring only once. The sequence derives from a man between 25 and 39 years old in good health and CMV-seronegative. Input material: PBMCs. This chain uses TRBV5-1 with TRBJ2-1; 10 nucleotides align to TRBD2. CDR3 protein: CASSLALAGVGYNEQFF. CDR3 bases: TGCGCCAGCAGCTTGGCCCTAGCGGGAGTTGGCTACAATGAGCAGTTCTTC.